The next 28 T cell receptor beta chains were all read from a single sample in a study of blood T cells in healthy people across ages. Then a second PCR, running roughly 7 to 11 cycles, was carried out with a sample-barcoded 5' primer and a J-beta primer mix. TCRdb processed the 5' RACE reads anew with MiXCR; each CDR3 protein has one entry. This table has around 2 million distinct CDR3 sequences, around 40% appearing once. The specimen sequenced was blood. The source of these receptors is a human donor in good health.

This clonotype was counted a few times. V usage is TRBV7-6 and J usage is TRBJ1-1, with D possibly being TRBD1 (5 bases). Looked up from germline, CDR1 is SGHVS and CDR2 is FNYEAQ. This CDR3 spans 13 amino acids. V was pared by 6 bases and J by 4 bases, with 12 bases between. The CDR3 loop is CASSYTGTTEAFF. The CDR3 DNA follows: TGTGCCAGCAGTTATACGGGGACCACTGAAGCTTTCTTT.

On this clonotype itself: The junction departs from germline at one end; a sequencing error may be responsible. The V and J genes are TRBV15 and TRBJ2-7; TRBD2 matches at 10 bases. The CDR3 has 16 amino acids. CDR1 and CDR2 (germline): LNHNV, YYDKDF (reference sequence). The CDR3 is CAASRVPSGGVREQYF. The CDR3 DNA is TGTGCCGCCAGCAGAGTCCCTAGCGGGGGAGTGAGGGAGCAGTACTTC.

V usage is TRBV6-2 or TRBV6-3 and J usage is TRBJ2-2; D is uncertain. V gave up 6 bases and J gave up 2 bases, with 16 bases separating them. Germline V gene lookup returns CDR1 MNHEY and CDR2 SVGEGT. The CDR3 spans 16 residues. The CDR3 protein is CASSLEILGNTGELFF. CDR3 coding DNA: TGTGCCAGCAGCCTTGAAATCTTAGGCAACACCGGGGAGCTGTTTTTT.

This clonotype has at least ten counts. V is TRBV7-2 and J is TRBJ2-5; D may be TRBD1 (5 bases). V dropped 5 bases and J dropped 4 bases, with 8 bases sitting between them. The CDR3 extends over 12 amino acids. In germline, CDR1 is SGHTA, CDR2 FQGNSA. CDR3 protein: CASSPGSETQYF. In DNA, the CDR3 is TGTGCCAGCAGCCCAGGGTCAGAGACCCAGTACTTC. The full variable domain, with the rest looked up from reference TRBV7-2 and TRBJ2-5, is GAGVSQSPSNKVTEKGKDVELRCDPISGHTALYWYRQSLGQGLEFLIYFQGNSAPDKSGLPSDRFSAERTGGSVSTLTIQRTQQEDSAVYLCASSPGSETQYFGPGTRLLVL.

The rearrangement joins TRBV7-8 to TRBJ2-1, with 10 bases identical to TRBD2. The CDR3 covers 19 residues. The trim removed 1 base at V and 0 bases at J, leaving 9 bases unmatched. Germline V lookup: CDR1 SGHVS, CDR2 FQNEAQ. The DNA of the CDR3 is TGTGCCAGCAGCTTAGTATCGCTAGCGGGGGTAGCCTCCTACAATGAGCAGTTCTTC. Its protein product is CASSLVSLAGVASYNEQFF.

The chain combines TRBV29-1 with TRBJ2-7, with 11 bases identical to TRBD2. TRBJ2-5 matches the DNA end more closely, so the J call is doubtful. The CDR3 is 14 residues long. Per the germline V gene, CDR1 is SQVTM and CDR2 is ANQGSEA. CDR3 in amino acids: CSRPLAGGQETQYF. Here the CDR3 DNA reads TGCAGTCGGCCCCTAGCGGGGGGACAAGAGACCCAGTACTTC.

About this clonotype itself: An end of the junction differs from the germline gene, which may be a read error. This rearrangement joins TRBV18 to TRBJ2-7; maybe TRBD1 (5 bases). Germline V lookup: CDR1 KGHSH, CDR2 LQKENI. CDR3 length: 15 amino acids. The chain's CDR3 is CAGSPPVTGLYEQYF. DNA of the CDR3: TGTGCCGGCTCACCACCGGTTACAGGCCTCTACGAGCAGTACTTC.

This rearrangement joins TRBV6-6 to TRBJ2-5, with TRBD2 matching 7 bases. The J call may be in error: the DNA end matches TRBJ2-7 better. This CDR3 is 16 amino acids long. Germline V gene lookup returns CDR1 MNHNY and CDR2 SVGAGI (reference sequence). Here the CDR3 reads CASNRWGGTGAYEQYF. The DNA for the CDR3 is TGTGCCAGCAACCGTTGGGGGGGTACTGGGGCCTACGAGCAGTACTTC.

This clonotype appeared a few times. This chain uses TRBV6-4 with TRBJ2-5; no reliable D call. The CDR3 loop spans 14 amino acids. With 0 bases removed from V and 4 bases from J, the gap between germline ends came to 9 bases. Germline CDR1 and CDR2: MRHNA and SNTAGT. This CDR3 is CASSDSMTRETQYF. As DNA, the CDR3 is TGTGCCAGCAGTGACTCCATGACCCGAGAGACCCAGTACTTC.

The chain carries TRBV19 and TRBJ2-3; possible D gene TRBD1, 6 bases. V gave up 6 bases and J gave up 2 bases, with 12 bases separating them. The CDR3 covers 14 residues. Germline loops: CDR1 LNHDA, CDR2 SQIVND (reference sequence). CDR3 bases: TGTGCCAGTAGCAACAGGGCCAACACAGATACGCAGTATTTT. Residues: CASSNRANTDTQYF.

V usage is TRBV29-1 and J usage is TRBJ2-5, with TRBD2 matching 11 bases. The CDR3 length is 14 residues. Trimming cost V 0 bases and J 4 bases; bases outside gene matches: 1. CDR1 and CDR2 (germline): SQVTM, ANQGSEA. The CDR3 DNA reads TGCAGCGTTGAAGAGACTAGCGGGGTAGAGACCCAGTACTTC. Translated: CSVEETSGVETQYF.

This clonotype was picked up a small number of times. This chain connects TRBV10-3 to TRBJ2-1, with D tentatively TRBD2 (5 bases). CDR1 ENHRY and CDR2 SYGVKD come from the germline V gene. The V and J ends lost 4 bases and 4 bases respectively, with 23 bases between them. The CDR3 has 18 residues. CDR3 coding DNA: TGTGCCATCAGTGGCCCCCGAACTGGCAAGGCGGGTTACAATGAGCAGTTCTTC. Translation gives CAISGPRTGKAGYNEQFF.

The genes are TRBV9 and TRBJ2-5; 7 bases map to TRBD2. The trim removed 6 bases at V and 4 bases at J, leaving 3 bases unmatched. From germline, CDR1 is SGDLS and CDR2 YYNGEE. CDR3 length: 12 residues. CDR3 DNA sequence: TGTGCCAGCACGGGGGGATCAGAGACCCAGTACTTC. Amino acids: CASTGGSETQYF.

This rearrangement joins TRBV7-3 to TRBJ2-1, with 7 bases that match TRBD2. The CDR3 covers 20 residues. V dropped 5 bases and J dropped 9; count of bases not matched to a gene: 28. Germline V gives CDR1 SGHTA, CDR2 FQGTGA. CDR3 in amino acids: CASSNPLMVSGASSESEQFF. In DNA, the CDR3 is TGTGCCAGCAGCAATCCCCTGATGGTCAGCGGGGCCTCTTCAGAGAGTGAGCAGTTCTTC.

With regard to this clonotype: Relative to the germline gene, one junction end is altered; a read error may explain this. V is TRBV24-1 and J is TRBJ2-7; D is ambiguous. The CDR3 runs 14 residues. Per germline, CDR1 KGHDR and CDR2 SFDVKD. This chain's CDR3 is CVTSDSTIEEEQYF. The CDR3 DNA sequence: TGTGTCACCAGTGATTCGACGATTGAGGAGGAGCAGTACTTC.

This clonotype was detected only a few times. The chain combines TRBV5-1 with TRBJ2-7, with D unresolved. The germline V and J ends were trimmed by 5 bases and 1 base, with 19 bases remaining between them. Germline CDR1 reads SGHRS; CDR2 reads YFSETQ. The CDR3 contains 16 residues. The CDR3 DNA reads TGCGCCAGCAGATTTGGACCCCAACCTTCGTCCTACGAGCAGTACTTC. Its translation: CASRFGPQPSSYEQYF.

The chain joins TRBV6-5 to TRBJ2-5, with TRBD1 matching over 8 bases. V shed 1 base, J shed 5 bases, and the junction held 6 bases outside the gene matches. Looked up from germline, CDR1 is MNHEY and CDR2 is SVGAGI. The CDR3 is 15 amino acids. The CDR3 nucleotides are TGTGCCAGCAGTTACTTTGGACAGGGCATGGAGACCCAGTACTTC. Protein sequence: CASSYFGQGMETQYF.

This clonotype has a handful of counts. J is TRBJ2-5 and V is TRBV12-3 or TRBV12-4; D possibly corresponds to TRBD2 (7 bases). The CDR3 consists of 15 residues. The ends were cut back, 5 bases at V and 5 bases at J, with 18 bases in the middle. The CDR3 spells CASSPGGGGLETQYF. In DNA form, the CDR3 reads TGTGCCAGCAGTCCTGGAGGGGGGGGGCTGGAGACCCAGTACTTC.

J is TRBJ2-4 and V is TRBV14; tentative D call: TRBD2 (6 bases). The end of the DNA is better explained by TRBJ2-7, so the J call may be wrong. This CDR3 comprises 15 residues. Germline V CDR1 and CDR2: SGHDN, FVKESK. The CDR3 bases are TGTGCCAGCAGCCTCCCTGGGGGGAAGAACTACGAGCAGTACTTC. The encoded protein is CASSLPGGKNYEQYF.

The chain links TRBV6-1 to TRBJ1-1, with a possible D match to TRBD1 (6 bases). This CDR3 contains 13 residues. Trimming took 8 bases from V and 0 from J, leaving 10 bases between them. Per germline, CDR1 MNHNS and CDR2 SASEGT. CDR3 protein: CASEGDMNTEAFF. CDR3 sequence (DNA): TGTGCCAGCGAAGGGGACATGAACACTGAAGCTTTCTTT.

In this sample, this clonotype turned up a few times. The CDR3, as DNA: TGTGCCAGCAGTTACGGGACCAGGACTATCAATGAGCAGTTCTTC. Amino acids: CASSYGTRTINEQFF. This chain links TRBV6-5 with TRBJ2-1; D is perhaps TRBD2 (6 bases). Germline V gene data show CDR1 as MNHEY and CDR2 as SVGAGI. V lost 2 bases and J lost 6, with 14 bases in between. This CDR3 is built from 15 residues.

In this sample, this clonotype turned up many times. This sequence joins TRBV20-1 and TRBJ2-5; TRBD1 matches 7 bases. The V gene end was trimmed by 3 bases and the J gene end by 5 bases; junction bases not matched to a gene: 3. In germline, CDR1 is DFQATT, CDR2 SNEGSKA (reference sequence). CDR3 length equals 12 residues. The CDR3 DNA reads TGCAGTGCTAGGACAGGGTCCGAGACCCAGTACTTC. This sequence encodes CSARTGSETQYF.

DNA of the CDR3: TGTGCCAGCTCAGCGGACAGGGGTGAAAGGAACACTGAAGCTTTCTTT. This encodes CASSADRGERNTEAFF. The rearrangement joins TRBV18 to TRBJ1-1; 9 bases agree with TRBD1. The CDR3 is made up of 16 amino acids. Trimming at V came to 5 bases and at J to 1 base, leaving 8 bases not matched to a gene. Germline V gives CDR1 KGHSH, CDR2 LQKENI.

This clonotype was counted ten times or more. V and J are TRBV29-1 and TRBJ2-5, with a possible D match to TRBD1 (6 bases). The CDR3 runs 13 residues. Per the germline V gene, CDR1 is SQVTM and CDR2 is ANQGSEA. V was cut by 7 bases and J by 5 bases, with 17 bases left in between. CDR3 nucleotides: TGCAGCGCCCGGGACAAGGTGCTGGAGACCCAGTACTTC. It is translated as CSARDKVLETQYF.

Comment on this clonotype: The junction and the germline gene differ at one end; a read error may be behind it. The chain links TRBV18 to TRBJ1-6, with 9 bases lining up with TRBD1. CDR3 size: 15 residues. Germline-derived CDR1 and CDR2 are KGHSH and LQKENI. CDR3 bases: TGTGCCCGCTCACCACCGGGACAGGGATTTTCTCCCCTCCACTTT. Amino acid sequence: CARSPPGQGFSPLHF.

This clonotype was detected only a few times. The rearrangement links TRBV4-3 to TRBJ1-3; tentative D call: TRBD1 (5 bases). The CDR3 has 16 amino acids. Germline V lookup: CDR1 LGHNA, CDR2 YSLEER. Trimming took 2 bases from V and 0 from J, leaving 11 bases between them. This chain's CDR3 is CASSQTGRISGNTIYF. Written as DNA, the CDR3 is TGCGCCAGCAGCCAAACGGGACGGATCTCTGGAAACACCATATATTTT.

This chain uses TRBV12-3 or TRBV12-4 with TRBJ2-5, with D maybe TRBD1 (6 bases). V was shortened by 6 bases and J by 2 bases, with 16 bases between the two germline ends. The CDR3 extends over 15 amino acids. This chain's CDR3 is CASRHRDMGQETQYF. DNA of the CDR3: TGTGCCAGCAGACATAGGGACATGGGGCAAGAGACCCAGTACTTC.

The CDR3 protein is CASSLGLAGLYTDTQYF. The CDR3, as DNA: TGCGCCAGCAGCTTGGGACTAGCGGGGCTTTACACAGATACGCAGTATTTT. This chain joins TRBV5-1 and TRBJ2-3; 11 positions agree with TRBD2. The CDR3 runs to 17 residues. Germline V gene lookup returns CDR1 SGHRS and CDR2 YFSETQ. V lost 0 bases, J lost 2 bases, and 5 bases stayed unmatched.